This T cell receptor (beta chain) was recorded in a study of T cells in Graves' hyperthyroidism and ophthalmopathy. The length of the CDR3 is 14 residues. V lost 7 bases to trimming and J lost 0 bases, with 12 bases between them. Germline CDR1 MNHEY, CDR2 SVGAGI. The TCR beta CDR3 regions underwent amplification using RNA transcripts as the source. HTBI primers were the set used in a first-round RT-PCR of the TCR CDR3. TCRdb redid the calling of the multiplex PCR reads with MiXCR, one entry per CDR3 protein. The sample has around 760,000 distinct CDR3 sequences, 30% to 40% seen once. The table lists this clonotype with a few counts. Its antigen is currently unknown. With a duration under 2 months, the hyperthyroidism was newly diagnosed in patients aged 18 to 65. Study-wide results and caveats: Patients with ophthalmopathy were separated from those with stable hyperthyroidism by a 13 V-J model.

The V and J genes are TRBV6-5 and TRBJ1-1; no firm D call. The clonotype originates from a woman aged 40-49 years with Graves' hyperthyroidism. The sequencing sample was made of blood. The CDR3 region has the DNA TGTGCCAGCACCCCGGAAAGAATGAACACTGAAGCTTTCTTT. Its protein product is CASTPERMNTEAFF.